The clone carrying this TCR beta chain occurred a few times. Its antigen is not identified. This specimen belongs to a study of cytomegalovirus exposure and HLA in healthy donors. Study results and caveats: It was 164 TCR beta chains that were listed as cytomegalovirus-associated.

CDR3 length: 17 residues. CDR1 and CDR2 (germline): SGHRS, YFSETQ. A multiplex PCR was run with 60 Vbeta primers and 13 Jbeta primers. Profiled with immunoSEQ multiplex PCR; TCRdb holds only in-frame clones, not every one. The sample lists roughly 120,000 clones; 60% to 85% were seen once. The origin of this receptor is a woman between 40 and 55 years old in good health and CMV-seropositive. The chain carries TRBV5-1 and TRBJ2-5, with 8 bases identical to TRBD2. The DNA end favors TRBJ2-7, so the J call may be wrong. Sequenced sample: PBMCs. CDR3 in DNA: TGCGCCAGCAGGACTCCGGGACTAGGCCCGAGCTCCTACGAGCAGTACTTC. This gives the protein CASRTPGLGPSSYEQYF.